A selection of T cell receptor beta chains follows, all from one sample in a study of regulatory T cells in long-lasting Graves disease. In TCRdb, the multiplex PCR reads were re-called with MiXCR into one record per CDR3 protein. In the table there are hundreds of thousands of distinct CDR3 sequences, around 20% of which are singletons. Here the sequenced sample was peripheral blood mononuclear cells (PBMCs), taken when the disease was refractory, from a patient treated with antithyroid drugs. These receptors were obtained from a female donor with Graves disease. Both conserved end residues are part of each CDR3. The D gene is left open where the match is weak. Some rows mark clone size as missing; the rest say once, few, many or name a class of expanded clone.

many	TRBJ1-1	-	TRBV20-1	CSARGDNLNTEAFF	TGCAGTGCTAGAGGGGATAATCTGAACACTGAAGCTTTCTTT
-	TRBJ2-7	-	TRBV29-1	CSVQGSKGEQYF	TGCAGCGTTCAGGGTTCCAAGGGCGAGCAGTACTTC
many	TRBJ1-4	TRBD1	TRBV12-3/TRBV12-4	CASQQGMTEKLFF	TGTGCCAGCCAACAGGGGATGACGGAAAAACTGTTTTTT
few	TRBJ1-2	-	TRBV28	CASIATGANYGHTF	TGTGCCAGCATAGCTACGGGGGCGAACTATGGCCACACCTTC
many	TRBJ2-7	TRBD2	TRBV7-9	CASSSVFGSGDLEQYF	TGTGCCAGCAGCTCTGTCTTCGGTAGCGGGGACTTAGAGCAGTACTTC
many	TRBJ1-5	TRBD1	TRBV28	CASSATGGINQPQHF	TGTGCCAGCAGCGCGACAGGGGGTATCAATCAGCCCCAGCATTTT
many	TRBJ2-5	-	TRBV6-1	CASTRDYPQETQYF	TGTGCCAGCACAAGAGACTATCCCCAAGAGACCCAGTACTTC
-	TRBJ2-4	-	TRBV20-1	CSAPSGSRAKNIQYF	TGCAGTGCTCCCTCAGGGTCTAGGGCCAAAAACATTCAGTACTTC
-	TRBJ2-7	TRBD2	TRBV6-1	CASSGKIAGDKFRVEQYF	TGTGCCAGCAGTGGAAAGATAGCGGGAGATAAATTTAGGGTCGAGCAGTACTTC
few	TRBJ2-2	-	TRBV28	CASSLFISGAQAGELFF	TGTGCCAGCAGTTTATTTATTTCAGGGGCCCAGGCCGGGGAGCTGTTTTTT
many	TRBJ2-3	-	TRBV11-2	CASSLVYVDTQYF	TGTGCCAGCAGCTTAGTATACGTGGATACGCAGTATTTT
few	TRBJ2-2	-	TRBV11-2	CASSKTRTSAGELFF	TGTGCCAGCAGTAAGACCCGGACCTCGGCCGGGGAGCTGTTTTTT
few	TRBJ2-2	TRBD2	TRBV6-1	CATSRGGLAGDTGELFF	TGTGCCACCAGCCGGGGAGGACTAGCGGGCGACACCGGGGAGCTGTTTTTT
many	TRBJ1-1	-	TRBV7-9	CASSWGGVAVNTEAFF	TGTGCCAGCAGCTGGGGGGGGGTGGCCGTGAACACTGAAGCTTTCTTT
many	TRBJ1-5	-	TRBV30	CAWSVQGRQPQHF	TGTGCCTGGAGTGTACAGGGCCGGCAGCCCCAGCATTTT
-	TRBJ2-1	-	TRBV2	CASSSSGGLYNEQFF	TGTGCCAGCAGTTCCTCCGGGGGGCTTTACAATGAGCAGTTCTTC
-	TRBJ2-7	TRBD1	TRBV20-1	CSARTGPSYEQYF	TGCAGTGCCCGGACAGGGCCTTCCTACGAGCAGTACTTC
-	TRBJ2-2	-	TRBV11-2	CASSLRGAATTGELFF	TGTGCCAGCAGCTTACGGGGGGCTGCCACCACCGGGGAGCTGTTTTTT
few	TRBJ1-2	-	TRBV7-6	CASSLDEDSNYGYTF	TGTGCCAGCAGCTTAGATGAGGACAGTAACTATGGCTACACCTTC
few	TRBJ2-2	-	TRBV9	CASSVAGNTGELFF	TGTGCCAGCAGCGTAGCCGGGAACACCGGGGAGCTGTTTTTT
few	TRBJ2-6	-	TRBV5-6	CASSLVPLSGANVLTF	TGTGCCAGCAGCTTGGTTCCCCTCTCTGGGGCCAACGTCCTGACTTTC
many	TRBJ2-5	-	TRBV7-9	CASSQAGVQETQYF	TGTGCCAGCAGCCAGGCGGGTGTCCAAGAGACCCAGTACTTC
-	TRBJ2-7	-	TRBV27	CASGAGNSYEQYF	TGTGCCAGCGGCGCGGGGAACTCCTACGAGCAGTACTTC
once	TRBJ1-1	-	TRBV5-6	CASSFGATEAYF	TGTGCCAGCAGCTTTGGGGCTACTGAAGCTTACTTT
many	TRBJ1-1	-	TRBV7-2	CASSPYPNTEAFF	TGTGCCAGCTCCCCCTACCCGAACACTGAAGCTTTCTTT
-	TRBJ2-2	TRBD2	TRBV20-1	CSASPGTSGNTGELFF	TGCAGTGCTAGCCCCGGGACTAGCGGGAACACCGGGGAGCTGTTTTTT
-	TRBJ1-1	TRBD1	TRBV9	CASSARDRGMNSEAFF	TGTGCCAGCAGCGCCCGGGACAGGGGCATGAACTCTGAAGCTTTCTTT
-	TRBJ1-5	-	TRBV6-1	CATGLDQPQHF	TGTGCCACCGGCCTGGATCAGCCCCAGCATTTT
few	TRBJ2-7	-	TRBV14	CASSQPHDGTYEQYF	TGTGCCAGCAGCCAACCCCATGACGGTACCTACGAGCAGTACTTC
-	TRBJ1-2	-	TRBV20-1	CSPVRTAYYGYTF	TGCAGTCCCGTCCGGACAGCGTACTATGGCTACACCTTC
few	TRBJ2-5	-	TRBV7-2	CASSLRTPIQIRQETQYF	TGTGCCAGCAGCTTAAGGACTCCTATCCAGATTCGACAAGAGACCCAGTACTTC
few	TRBJ2-2	TRBD1	TRBV29-1	CSGTDRVSGELFF	TGCAGCGGGACAGACAGGGTTTCCGGGGAGCTGTTTTTT
many	TRBJ1-2	-	TRBV12-3/TRBV12-4	CASSLGRERGGYTF	TGTGCCAGCAGTTTGGGCAGGGAGCGCGGCGGCTACACCTTC
few	TRBJ2-5	-	TRBV25-1	CASSESTRRSQETQYF	TGTGCCAGCAGTGAATCGACTAGGAGGTCTCAAGAGACCCAGTACTTC
-	TRBJ2-7	-	TRBV6-5	CASSYETGSTNEQYF	TGTGCCAGCAGTTACGAAACAGGGTCAACGAACGAGCAGTACTTC
-	TRBJ2-1	TRBD2	TRBV7-2	CASSLYLAGVSFPANEQFF	TGTGCCAGCAGCTTATATCTAGCGGGAGTCTCTTTCCCGGCCAATGAGCAGTTCTTC
few	TRBJ1-5	-	TRBV7-3	CASSETGGQPQHF	TGTGCCAGCAGCGAAACGGGAGGTCAGCCCCAGCATTTT
-	TRBJ1-3	-	TRBV14	CASSRSGGNTIYF	TGTGCCAGCTCGCGTTCTGGCGGAAACACCATATATTTT
few	TRBJ2-7	TRBD2	TRBV9	CASSVLPDDSGAYEQYF	TGTGCCAGCAGCGTACTCCCAGACGACAGCGGGGCCTACGAGCAGTACTTC
once	TRBJ2-3	TRBD2	TRBV28	CASSLAGLAGVTDTQYF	TGTGCCAGCAGTTTGGCGGGTCTAGCGGGAGTCACAGATACGCAGTATTTT
many	TRBJ2-2	-	TRBV2	CASVRSQTGELFF	TGTGCCAGCGTTCGGAGTCAGACCGGGGAGCTGTTTTTT
-	TRBJ2-1	-	TRBV2	CASSAWGVDNEQFF	TGTGCCAGCAGTGCTTGGGGGGTGGACAATGAGCAGTTCTTC
many	TRBJ2-7	-	TRBV7-2	CASSLGRPSYEQYF	TGTGCCAGCAGCTTAGGACGACCTTCCTACGAGCAGTACTTC
-	TRBJ1-1	TRBD1	TRBV4-1	CASSQGNRGSTEAFF	TGCGCCAGCAGCCAAGGGAACAGGGGTAGCACTGAAGCTTTCTTT
many	TRBJ1-2	-	TRBV6-5	CASSYSALSPLGYTF	TGTGCCAGCAGTTACTCTGCTCTCTCACCGTTAGGCTACACCTTC
-	TRBJ1-1	-	TRBV10-3	CAISEAGMNTEAFF	TGTGCCATCAGTGAGGCCGGCATGAACACTGAAGCTTTCTTT
few	TRBJ2-7	TRBD2	TRBV28	CASSPHLGGGPDEQYF	TGTGCCAGCAGCCCCCACCTGGGGGGAGGGCCCGACGAGCAGTACTTC
-	TRBJ2-7	TRBD1	TRBV27	CASSPDRGQTLGHEQYF	TGTGCCAGCAGCCCGGACAGGGGCCAGACATTGGGCCACGAGCAGTACTTC
many	TRBJ2-5	-	TRBV28	CASKGGLGTQYF	TGTGCCAGCAAAGGCGGATTAGGGACCCAGTACTTC
many	TRBJ2-7	-	TRBV6-5	CASSYSAGSYEQYF	TGTGCCAGCAGTTACTCGGCCGGCTCCTACGAGCAGTACTTC
-	TRBJ1-2	TRBD1	TRBV27	CASSLWDRGGYTF	TGTGCCAGCAGTTTATGGGACAGGGGAGGCTACACCTTC
many	TRBJ1-2	TRBD1	TRBV5-1	CASSLTTGQANYGYTF	TGCGCCAGCAGCTTGACCACGGGACAGGCTAACTATGGCTACACCTTC
-	TRBJ2-6	-	TRBV5-5	CASSFTGSVGANVLTF	TGTGCCAGCAGCTTCACAGGGTCGGTCGGGGCCAACGTCCTGACTTTC
-	TRBJ2-7	-	TRBV20-1	CSAGDVVFSYEQYF	TGCAGTGCTGGAGATGTGGTTTTCTCCTACGAGCAGTACTTC